One and the same sample provided the 3 T cell receptor beta chains below, sequenced in a study of blood T cell repertoires in COVID-19. Assay used: immunoSEQ multiplex PCR; TCRdb lists only in-frame clones, some missing. The sample has more than 55,000 clones, around 79% seen once. Sequencing input: peripheral blood. Receptor source: a human donor in a cohort sampled during active COVID-19.

DNA of the CDR3: TGTGCCAGCAGCGCAAACACAGGGGCGAACGAGCAGTACTTC. Protein sequence: CASSANTGANEQYF. V gene TRBV9 combines with J gene TRBJ2-7, with 7 positions matching TRBD1. This CDR3 has 14 residues. In germline, CDR1 is SGDLS, CDR2 YYNGEE. V dropped 3 bases and J dropped 5; count of bases not matched to a gene: 8.

Written as DNA, the CDR3 is TGCAGCGTCCGAGAATTGAATGAGCAGTTCTTC. This gives the protein CSVRELNEQFF. This chain links TRBV29-1 with TRBJ2-1; unclear D gene. In germline, CDR1 is SQVTM, CDR2 ANQGSEA. V shed 6 bases and J shed 7 bases, with 10 bases lying between them. The CDR3 is 11 residues long.

This clone was seen once. The chain uses TRBV24-1 and TRBJ2-1, with 12 nucleotides matching TRBD1. This CDR3 has 15 amino acids. CDR1 and CDR2 (germline): KGHDR, SFDVKD. Germline trimming cut 3 bases from V and 10 bases from J; bases unmatched to any gene: 6. CDR3 region: CATSDRDRGRREQFF. CDR3 sequence (DNA): TGTGCCACCAGTGATCGGGACAGGGGGCGTAGAGAGCAGTTCTTC.